This record looks at one TCR beta chain sequence and its context. In the naive CD8 group, cells lacked CD45RO and were positively selected for CCR7, so terminally differentiated effector memory CD45RA+ cells were left out. The CDR3 spans 13 residues. V trimming: 3 bases; J trimming: 6 bases; junction bases outside the gene matches: 1. Germline CDR1 reads KGHSH; CDR2 reads LQKENI. These data come from a study of shared clonotypes between healthy human individuals. TCRdb keeps only in-frame clones here, not all; method: immunoSEQ multiplex PCR. The sample holds about 2.2 million clones, approximately 94% seen once.

This rearrangement joins TRBV18 to TRBJ2-2; 7 bases align to TRBD1. This receptor was obtained from a young man in good health. Some clones in this sample may be carry-over from other donors' samples. Sequencing input: naive CD8+ T cells from PBMCs. The CDR3 reads CASSPTGPGELFF. CDR3 DNA: TGTGCCAGCTCACCGACAGGGCCCGGGGAGCTGTTTTTT.